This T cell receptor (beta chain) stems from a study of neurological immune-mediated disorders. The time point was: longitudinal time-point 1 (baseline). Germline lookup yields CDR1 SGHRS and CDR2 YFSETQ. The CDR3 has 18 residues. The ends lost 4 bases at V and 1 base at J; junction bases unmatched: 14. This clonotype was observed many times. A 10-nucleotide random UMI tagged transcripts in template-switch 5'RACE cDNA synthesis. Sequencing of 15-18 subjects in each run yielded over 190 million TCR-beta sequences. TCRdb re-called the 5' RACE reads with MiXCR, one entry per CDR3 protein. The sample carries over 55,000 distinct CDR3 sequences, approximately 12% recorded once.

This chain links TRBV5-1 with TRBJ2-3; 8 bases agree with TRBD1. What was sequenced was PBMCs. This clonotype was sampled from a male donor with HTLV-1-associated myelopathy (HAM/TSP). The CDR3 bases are TGCGCCAGCAGCCAGAAACTCCAGGGGGCGGTGGGCACAGATACGCAGTATTTT. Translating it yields CASSQKLQGAVGTDTQYF.